The TCR beta chain under discussion was sequenced for a study of shared clonotypes between healthy human individuals (dated by TCRdb to the early 2020s). Regarding the complete study: Three men and a couple of women, aged 18 to 49 years, made up the cohort. For each donor, CD4 naive and CD4 memory were each run on three plates, CD8 naive on two plates, and CD8 memory on one plate. Between about 0.9 and 8.9 billion PBMCs per donor were obtained by leukapheresis. To increase sequencing depth and limit assay-specific biases, TCR repertoire library preparation and sequencing were carried out by different laboratories using diverse techniques. The study deeply sequenced blood TCR repertoires of about 5 healthy adults to estimate repertoire size and the extent of clonotype sharing between individuals.

Notes on this clone: The clone's antigen remains unknown. Base quality data are lacking; no much larger clone is found one base away.

Using the deep immunoSEQ assay, multiplex PCR amplified TCR CDR3 regions from genomic DNA. For each cell subset, the extracted genomic DNA was distributed evenly across all wells of several immunoSEQ 96-well plates, and each plate served as one replicate. For sorted subsets, each replicate PCR was loaded with approximately 0.2 ug genomic DNA, equivalent to approximately 27,000 T cell genomes. Purified libraries were quantified with a Qubit 3.0 fluorometer, sized on a Bioanalyzer 2100, and re-quantified with the KAPA Library Quantification kit. A separate single-read 150-cycle Illumina NextSeq 550 flow cell was used to sequence each immunoSEQ 96-well plate. The paper's data handling went like this. Because the immunoSEQ output held only junctional sequences and lacked quality scores, the filtering could not match the filtering applied to full-length reads. Sequences were annotated with PyIR, a Python wrapper for IgBLAST v1.9, using IMGT germline references to assign V/J genes and CDR3. Reads with weak V/J assignments (E-value above 1e-6), missing CDR3, stop codons, out-of-frame junctions, or ambiguous translated residues were removed. V3J clonotypes were defined as sequences sharing the same inferred V gene, J gene, and CDR3 amino acid sequence. To compute the percentage overlap between repertoires, the number of shared unique clonotypes was divided by the size of the smaller repertoire. RTK rarefaction, the Chao1 estimator, and Recon v2.1 estimates of unobserved clonotypes were used to assess repertoire richness. Generation probabilities were computed with OLGA for all TCRbeta clonotypes obtained by the gDNA method from a handful of donors. TCRdb re-hosts the immuneACCESS table, in-frame sequences only. Its copies lack some clones; in the studies checked, an unresolved V gene accounts for under half of them, and the cause for the rest is not known. V, J and clone size are taken as reported in that table, and D and trimming were inferred from the DNA itself. The table for this sample lists more than 2 million clones; roughly 96% of them were counted only once. 0.13% of the sample lies in the top ten.

The donors were healthy, HIV-negative adults with no recently reported acute infections or vaccinations. Every donor was a Caucasian adult living in Nashville, Tennessee, USA. CD4+ T cells were enriched through magnetic negative selection, after which naive cells were positively selected on CD45RA and the remaining negative fraction served as the memory subset. After blood collection by leukapheresis, PBMCs were isolated using Ficoll-Histopaque density gradient centrifugation and then cryopreserved in the vapor phase of liquid nitrogen. Analytical flow cytometry was used to check the purity and quantity of every magnetically sorted T cell population. From each sorted fraction, genomic DNA was isolated and quantified by UV absorbance on a Nanodrop 2000c. CDR1 and CDR2 are read off the germline V gene as SGHTA and FQGTGA. The CDR3 holds 15 amino acids from the cysteine to the phenylalanine. Only CDR3 DNA remains: 45 bases, in frame from the first base. V sheds 5 bases and J sheds 1 base, leaving 14 bases between their ends.

Broad study findings and their caveats: The genetic and exposure-history diversity represented was limited by the small number of donors. When a handful of donors were compared, the shared fraction of clonotypes was approximately 5% for naive CD4, 3.5% to 4% for naive CD8, 2.3% for memory CD4, and about 0.36% for memory CD8. Estimated clonotype richness was generally larger for naive than for memory subsets. Sampling was limited to blood, and TCR repertoires in tissue likely differ from TCR repertoires in blood. Based on pairwise subsampling, the degree of clonotype sharing among donors was expected to be affected by sequencing depth. Rarefaction of sorted-subset datasets indicated incomplete sequencing despite the large sequencing depth. Higher generation probabilities were observed for clonotypes shared by all four sorted-subset donors than for non-shared clonotypes.

The chain was built from TRBV7-3 and TRBJ1-1; D gene: possibly TRBD1, on 6 matching bases. The specimen sequenced was naive CD4+ T cells sorted from blood. In the paper's terms, the cell subset or site label means: CD45RA+ positively selected. The source of this sequence is a man aged 18 to 30 in good health. The CDR3 protein is CASSLKGGTNTEAFF. The base sequence is TGTGCCAGCAGCCTAAAGGGGGGGACGAACACTGAAGCTTTCTTT.